The rows below give T cell receptor beta chains drawn from one sample of a study of T cells in Graves' hyperthyroidism and ophthalmopathy. Via MiXCR, TCRdb re-called the multiplex PCR reads, giving one row per CDR3 protein. The table records roughly 240,000 distinct CDR3 sequences, roughly 17% of them present only once. The specimen sequenced was blood. Receptors were obtained from a woman aged 18-29 years with Graves' ophthalmopathy. CDR3s include the opening cysteine and the closing phenylalanine or tryptophan. Fields, in order: clone size, D gene, J gene, V gene, CDR3 DNA, CDR3 protein. D genes are given only for firm matches. Clone size is stated in some rows and not others, as once, few, many or a class when expanded.

clone_size: many; d_call: TRBD1; j_call: TRBJ1-2; v_call: TRBV27; cdr3_nt: TGTGCCAGCAGTCCAAGACAGGGGGCTGGCTATGGCTACACCTTC; cdr3_aa: CASSPRQGAGYGYTF
clone_size: many; d_call: NA; j_call: TRBJ1-5; v_call: TRBV3-1; cdr3_nt: TGTGCCAGCAGCCAAACAGATAGCAATCAGCCCCAGCATTTT; cdr3_aa: CASSQTDSNQPQHF
clone_size: many; d_call: NA; j_call: TRBJ2-7; v_call: TRBV5-6; cdr3_nt: TGTGCCAGCAGCTTGGCCCGCCGCGGACAGAGACTTCTGGAAGAGCAGTACTTC; cdr3_aa: CASSLARRGQRLLEEQYF
clone_size: many; d_call: NA; j_call: TRBJ2-7; v_call: TRBV2; cdr3_nt: TGTGCCAGCAGTGAAAGGACGGACTCCTACGAGCAGTACTTC; cdr3_aa: CASSERTDSYEQYF
clone_size: many; d_call: NA; j_call: TRBJ2-3; v_call: TRBV7-9; cdr3_nt: TGTGCCAGCAGCCCAAGGACTATCTCTAGCACAGATACGCAGTATTTT; cdr3_aa: CASSPRTISSTDTQYF
clone_size: many; d_call: NA; j_call: TRBJ1-2; v_call: TRBV12-3/TRBV12-4; cdr3_nt: TGTGCCAGCAGTTTAGGTGACGTGAGGGATGGCTACACCTTC; cdr3_aa: CASSLGDVRDGYTF
clone_size: many; d_call: TRBD2; j_call: TRBJ2-3; v_call: TRBV5-1; cdr3_nt: TGCGCCAGCAGCAAGGGTGGGACTAGCCCTACTAGCACAGATACGCAGTATTTT; cdr3_aa: CASSKGGTSPTSTDTQYF
clone_size: many; d_call: TRBD2; j_call: TRBJ2-5; v_call: TRBV25-1; cdr3_nt: TGTGCCAGCAGTGAATCGACTAGCGGGCAAGAGACCCAGTACTTC; cdr3_aa: CASSESTSGQETQYF
clone_size: many; d_call: NA; j_call: TRBJ1-1; v_call: TRBV19; cdr3_nt: TGTGCCAGTAGTAGGTGGGAAGCGAACACTGAAGCTTTCTTT; cdr3_aa: CASSRWEANTEAFF
clone_size: many; d_call: TRBD1; j_call: TRBJ2-5; v_call: TRBV18; cdr3_nt: TGTGCCAGCTCACCCGTCGGGACAGGCCTCCAAGAGACCCAGTACTTC; cdr3_aa: CASSPVGTGLQETQYF
clone_size: many; d_call: TRBD1; j_call: TRBJ1-1; v_call: TRBV10-3; cdr3_nt: TGTGCCATCAGTCCCGGGACAGGGGGCAACACTGAAGCTTTCTTT; cdr3_aa: CAISPGTGGNTEAFF
clone_size: few; d_call: TRBD1; j_call: TRBJ1-1; v_call: TRBV28; cdr3_nt: TGTGCCAGCAGTCCTCGACAGGGGTGGGACACTGAAGCTTTCTTT; cdr3_aa: CASSPRQGWDTEAFF
clone_size: many; d_call: NA; j_call: TRBJ2-1; v_call: TRBV14; cdr3_nt: TGTGCCAGCAGCCAAGCATCAATGAATGAGCAGTTCTTC; cdr3_aa: CASSQASMNEQFF
clone_size: many; d_call: NA; j_call: TRBJ1-5; v_call: TRBV7-9; cdr3_nt: TGTGCCAGCAGCCTGGGCCAGCATAGCAATCAGCCCCAGCATTTT; cdr3_aa: CASSLGQHSNQPQHF
clone_size: many; d_call: NA; j_call: TRBJ1-1; v_call: TRBV7-8; cdr3_nt: TGTGCCAGCAGCAAATTTTGGCTACAGGATTCCAACACTGAAGCTTTCTTT; cdr3_aa: CASSKFWLQDSNTEAFF
clone_size: many; d_call: NA; j_call: TRBJ1-1; v_call: TRBV7-3; cdr3_nt: TGTGCCAGCAGCCGGACACCGAACACTGAAGCTTTCTTT; cdr3_aa: CASSRTPNTEAFF
clone_size: many; d_call: NA; j_call: TRBJ2-2; v_call: TRBV30; cdr3_nt: TGTGCCTGGAGAGGGGAGGTCGAGGAGCTGTTTTTT; cdr3_aa: CAWRGEVEELFF
clone_size: NA; d_call: TRBD2; j_call: TRBJ2-3; v_call: TRBV20-1; cdr3_nt: TGCAGTGCGCGGCCCCCGGGACTAGCGGGGGGGCTCGACACAGATACGCAGTATTTT; cdr3_aa: CSARPPGLAGGLDTDTQYF
clone_size: NA; d_call: TRBD2; j_call: TRBJ2-7; v_call: TRBV6-5; cdr3_nt: TGTGCCAGCAGTTACTCTACAGGGTGGACTAGCGGGGGGGACGAGCAGTACTTC; cdr3_aa: CASSYSTGWTSGGDEQYF
clone_size: many; d_call: NA; j_call: TRBJ1-2; v_call: TRBV5-1; cdr3_nt: TGCGCCAGCAGCTTCGGGGGGCTCTATGGCTACACCTTC; cdr3_aa: CASSFGGLYGYTF
clone_size: many; d_call: TRBD1; j_call: TRBJ1-4; v_call: TRBV7-2; cdr3_nt: TGTGCCAGCAGCTTAGCTTTCTGGGCAGGGGGTTTTGAAAAACTGTTTTTT; cdr3_aa: CASSLAFWAGGFEKLFF
clone_size: many; d_call: NA; j_call: TRBJ1-2; v_call: TRBV28; cdr3_nt: TGTGCCAGCAGGGACCCAGGCAGGGCGAGGGGCTACACCTTC; cdr3_aa: CASRDPGRARGYTF
clone_size: many; d_call: TRBD2; j_call: TRBJ2-7; v_call: TRBV12-5; cdr3_nt: TGTGCTAGTGGTTTGGGCGGGAGTAGCTCCTACGAGCAGTACTTC; cdr3_aa: CASGLGGSSSYEQYF
clone_size: many; d_call: NA; j_call: TRBJ2-3; v_call: TRBV6-1; cdr3_nt: TGTGCCAGCAGTGTCCCCCAGGGAGATACGCAGTATTTT; cdr3_aa: CASSVPQGDTQYF
clone_size: many; d_call: TRBD2; j_call: TRBJ2-2; v_call: TRBV6-2/TRBV6-3; cdr3_nt: TGTGCCAGCAGCGTACTCCCCCCCAGACTAGCGGGAGTTGTCGGGGAGCTGTTTTTT; cdr3_aa: CASSVLPPRLAGVVGELFF
clone_size: many; d_call: NA; j_call: TRBJ2-1; v_call: TRBV2; cdr3_nt: TGTGCCAGCAGTGAAGACAGGGGACTATACAATGAGCAGTTCTTC; cdr3_aa: CASSEDRGLYNEQFF
clone_size: many; d_call: TRBD1; j_call: TRBJ2-7; v_call: TRBV7-9; cdr3_nt: TGTGCCAGCAGCTTAGGGGACAGACCCTACGAGCAGTACTTC; cdr3_aa: CASSLGDRPYEQYF
clone_size: many; d_call: TRBD1; j_call: TRBJ1-2; v_call: TRBV5-8; cdr3_nt: TGTGCCAGCAGCTTTTCTAATGTCGGACAGGTCTATGGCTACACCTTC; cdr3_aa: CASSFSNVGQVYGYTF
clone_size: NA; d_call: TRBD2; j_call: TRBJ2-1; v_call: TRBV4-1; cdr3_nt: TGCGCCAGCAGCCAAGCCCCGACTGGACTAGCGGTCTCCTACAATGAGCAGTTCTTC; cdr3_aa: CASSQAPTGLAVSYNEQFF
clone_size: NA; d_call: NA; j_call: TRBJ1-4; v_call: TRBV28; cdr3_nt: TGTGCCAGCAGTTTTAGTCTCCGGGCTGAAAAACTGTTTTTT; cdr3_aa: CASSFSLRAEKLFF
clone_size: many; d_call: TRBD1; j_call: TRBJ1-4; v_call: TRBV2; cdr3_nt: TGTGCCAGTTGGGACAGGGCGAATGAAAAACTGTTTTTT; cdr3_aa: CASWDRANEKLFF
clone_size: many; d_call: NA; j_call: TRBJ1-1; v_call: TRBV7-6; cdr3_nt: TGTGCCAGCAGCATCAGGGCCGGGGAGGACACTGAAGCTTTCTTT; cdr3_aa: CASSIRAGEDTEAFF
clone_size: NA; d_call: NA; j_call: TRBJ2-5; v_call: TRBV7-9; cdr3_nt: TGTGCCAGCAGCCCTGGACAGTACCAAGAGACCCAGTACTTC; cdr3_aa: CASSPGQYQETQYF
clone_size: many; d_call: NA; j_call: TRBJ2-5; v_call: TRBV6-5; cdr3_nt: TGTGCCAGCAGTTACCTGACCTCACGGGGCCAAGAGACCCAGTACTTC; cdr3_aa: CASSYLTSRGQETQYF
clone_size: NA; d_call: NA; j_call: TRBJ2-1; v_call: TRBV7-3; cdr3_nt: TGTGCCAGCAGCATGCAGGGTACAGGGTTACATGAGCAGTTCTTC; cdr3_aa: CASSMQGTGLHEQFF
clone_size: many; d_call: NA; j_call: TRBJ1-5; v_call: TRBV27; cdr3_nt: TGTGCCAGCAGTTTACTTGCCAATCAGCCCCAGCATTTT; cdr3_aa: CASSLLANQPQHF
clone_size: many; d_call: TRBD1; j_call: TRBJ1-4; v_call: TRBV20-1; cdr3_nt: TGCAGTGCTACGAACAGGGGTCCGACAACTAATGAAAAACTGTTTTTT; cdr3_aa: CSATNRGPTTNEKLFF
clone_size: many; d_call: NA; j_call: TRBJ1-2; v_call: TRBV5-1; cdr3_nt: TGCGCCAGCAGCTTGGCCGGAGACGGGAAGATCGGTGGCTACACCTTC; cdr3_aa: CASSLAGDGKIGGYTF
clone_size: many; d_call: NA; j_call: TRBJ2-7; v_call: TRBV13; cdr3_nt: TGTGCCAGCAGAAGACAGAACTACGAGCAGTACTTC; cdr3_aa: CASRRQNYEQYF
clone_size: NA; d_call: NA; j_call: TRBJ1-4; v_call: TRBV28; cdr3_nt: TGTGCCAGCAGTTCCTCCCAGGGCCGTAATAAAAGACTGTTTTTT; cdr3_aa: CASSSSQGRNKRLFF
clone_size: many; d_call: NA; j_call: TRBJ1-2; v_call: TRBV6-1; cdr3_nt: TGTGCCAGCAGTGAGACCCCGGGCAGGGGACGCTGGTATGGCTACACCTTC; cdr3_aa: CASSETPGRGRWYGYTF
clone_size: many; d_call: TRBD1; j_call: TRBJ2-7; v_call: TRBV10-3; cdr3_nt: TGTGCCATCAGCGCCGACAGGGGATCCTACGAGCAGTACTTC; cdr3_aa: CAISADRGSYEQYF
clone_size: many; d_call: NA; j_call: TRBJ1-1; v_call: TRBV2; cdr3_nt: TGTGCCAGCAAGAATGAGGTCCTGACCGATACTGAAGCTTTCTTT; cdr3_aa: CASKNEVLTDTEAFF
clone_size: many; d_call: TRBD2; j_call: TRBJ2-1; v_call: TRBV12-5; cdr3_nt: TGTGCTAGTGGTCGGGGGACTAGCGGAGACAATGAGCAGTTCTTC; cdr3_aa: CASGRGTSGDNEQFF
clone_size: few; d_call: TRBD2; j_call: TRBJ2-1; v_call: TRBV5-4; cdr3_nt: TGTGCCAGCAGCACAGGGACTAGCGGGCGAACTGTCGGATACAATGAGCAGTTCTTC; cdr3_aa: CASSTGTSGRTVGYNEQFF
clone_size: NA; d_call: NA; j_call: TRBJ2-7; v_call: TRBV5-1; cdr3_nt: TGCGCCAGCAGCTTGGAACGGACCCAGGACGAGCAGTACTTC; cdr3_aa: CASSLERTQDEQYF
clone_size: many; d_call: NA; j_call: TRBJ2-5; v_call: TRBV28; cdr3_nt: TGTGCCAGTACCTCGCCGGTGACGACCCAGTACTTC; cdr3_aa: CASTSPVTTQYF
clone_size: many; d_call: NA; j_call: TRBJ2-7; v_call: TRBV6-1; cdr3_nt: TGTGCCAGCAGTGCCTGGGACGGGTCCTACGAGCAGTACTTC; cdr3_aa: CASSAWDGSYEQYF
clone_size: NA; d_call: TRBD1; j_call: TRBJ2-3; v_call: TRBV7-3; cdr3_nt: TGTGCCAGCAGCGAAGGACAGGGGGCTACAGATACGCAGTATTTT; cdr3_aa: CASSEGQGATDTQYF